Each of the 8 T cell receptor beta chains below was sequenced from the same sample in a study of post-analysis software for immune sequencing data. Tagging with unique molecular identifiers was a feature of the TCR beta cDNA libraries. TCRdb re-analysed the PCR reads in MiXCR, keeping a single row per CDR3 protein. The data hold 750,000 to 950,000 distinct CDR3 sequences, with around 50% observed a single time. Their cognate antigens are unknown. Regarding the study as a whole: A few TRBV segments occurring more often in patients than controls included TRBV5-6, TRBV5-1 and TRBV20-1.

Sequencing input: blood. These receptors all come from a girl between 10 and 17 years old with multiple sclerosis.

This clonotype has just a few counts. The V call is TRBV20-1, the J call TRBJ2-3; TRBD1 might be the D (6 bases). In germline, CDR1 is DFQATT, CDR2 SNEGSKA (reference sequence). V dropped 0 bases and J dropped 0 bases, with 13 bases sitting between them. This CDR3 has 16 amino acids. The CDR3 region is CSARDPQGMSTDTQYF. In DNA, the CDR3 is TGCAGTGCTAGAGATCCCCAGGGGATGAGCACAGATACGCAGTATTTT.

The rearrangement joins TRBV7-9 to TRBJ2-3, with D perhaps TRBD1 or TRBD2 (5 bases each). Per the germline V gene, CDR1 is SEHNR and CDR2 is FQNEAQ (reference sequence). The germline V and J ends were trimmed by 4 bases and 6 bases, with 11 bases remaining between them. CDR3 length equals 13 residues. For the CDR3, the DNA is TGTGCCAGCAGCTCTCGGGGACCCGATACGCAGTATTTT. Its translation: CASSSRGPDTQYF.

V is TRBV29-1 and J is TRBJ1-1, with 9 bases fitting TRBD1. The trim removed 3 bases at V and 3 bases at J, leaving 8 bases unmatched. This CDR3 spans 15 amino acids. Germline V gives CDR1 SQVTM, CDR2 ANQGSEA. In DNA form, the CDR3 reads TGCAGCGTTGAGTCAACAGGGGGCGGTTACACTGAAGCTTTCTTT. It codes for CSVESTGGGYTEAFF.

This clonotype showed up just a few times. The chain links TRBV20-1 to TRBJ2-7; 11 positions match TRBD2. The V gene's germline CDR1 is DFQATT and CDR2 SNEGSKA (reference sequence). With V trimmed by 6 bases and J by 4 bases, 17 bases remained unmatched. This CDR3 region has 17 residues. The CDR3 reads CSAITSGSRNRIYEQYF. The CDR3 DNA is TGCAGTGCCATTACTAGCGGGAGCAGGAATAGGATATACGAGCAGTACTTC.

The V and J genes are TRBV5-1 and TRBJ1-6; 8 bases match TRBD1. Germline V CDR1 and CDR2: SGHRS, YFSETQ. J was trimmed by 7 bases and V by 4 bases; bases with no gene match: 10. The CDR3 runs to 16 residues. CDR3 sequence reads: CASSARQGLRNSPLHF. Written as DNA, the CDR3 is TGCGCCAGCAGCGCCCGACAGGGGCTACGCAATTCACCCCTCCACTTT.

The sample holds a few counts of this clonotype. This sequence joins TRBV6-5 and TRBJ2-3; 8 bases are a match to TRBD1. Germline assignment: CDR1 MNHEY and CDR2 SVGAGI. The junction had 12 bases not matched to a gene; V was cut back by 7 bases and J by 3 bases. The CDR3 contains 16 residues. CDR3 DNA: TGTGCCAGCAACCGACGGACAGGGCTGGGGACAGATACGCAGTATTTT. Its protein is CASNRRTGLGTDTQYF.

This clonotype has just a few counts. The chain links TRBV3-1 to TRBJ2-5; 12 nucleotides agree with TRBD2. The ends lost 5 bases at V and 5 bases at J; junction bases unmatched: 6. The length of the CDR3 is 15 residues. Looked up from germline, CDR1 is LGHDT and CDR2 is YNNKEL (reference sequence). The CDR3 bases are TGTGCCAGCAGCTCCCGACTAGCGGGAGAGGAGACCCAGTACTTC. Residues: CASSSRLAGEETQYF.

This clonotype was detected only a few times. This sequence joins TRBV9 and TRBJ2-7; 7 nucleotides match TRBD1. The V and J ends lost 0 bases and 3 bases, in that order; junction bases with no gene match: 6. Germline V CDR1 and CDR2: SGDLS, YYNGEE. CDR3 size: 15 residues. The CDR3 DNA sequence: TGTGCCAGCAGCGTAGGTGACAGGGAGCGCTACGAGCAGTACTTC. Its protein is CASSVGDRERYEQYF.